What follows are 8 T cell receptor beta chains derived from one specimen sequenced in a study of blood T cell repertoires in COVID-19. The protocol was immunoSEQ multiplex PCR, while the TCRdb copy is restricted to in-frame clones and leaves out a portion. The sample carries some 350,000 clones, around 87% recorded once. The sequenced material came from peripheral blood. These receptors came from a woman in her 50s with COVID-19, enrolled during active disease.

V is TRBV19 and J is TRBJ2-3; D is possibly TRBD1 (6 bases). Germline assignment: CDR1 LNHDA and CDR2 SQIVND (reference sequence). The CDR3 runs to 15 residues. Trimming left V 4 bases short and J 4 bases short, with 15 bases between. CDR3 in DNA: TGTGCCAGTAGTAATTACCAGGGGACGGCAGATACGCAGTATTTT. This translates into CASSNYQGTADTQYF.

This clone has a handful of counts. The rearrangement joins TRBV27 to TRBJ2-1; perhaps TRBD2 as D (7 bases). V was shortened by 5 bases and J by 5 bases, with 13 bases between the two germline ends. The CDR3 sequence is 14 residues long. The germline gives CDR1 MNHEY, CDR2 SMNVEV (reference sequence). The CDR3 bases are TGTGCCAGCAGTCGGGGGGCCACCGACAATGAGCAGTTCTTC. Protein sequence: CASSRGATDNEQFF.

The chain recombines TRBV27 with TRBJ2-1; D uncertain. V lost 2 bases and J lost 7, with 9 bases in between. Germline values: CDR1 MNHEY, CDR2 SMNVEV (reference sequence). CDR3 length: 13 amino acids. The CDR3 spells CASSLLGGNEQFF. The CDR3 nucleotides read TGTGCCAGCAGTTTACTTGGCGGAAATGAGCAGTTCTTC.

The J gene is TRBJ2-2, the V gene TRBV11-2; D perhaps matches TRBD1 (6 bases). The V gene's germline CDR1 is SGHAT and CDR2 FQNNGV. The CDR3 covers 19 residues. V was trimmed by 2 bases and J by 4 bases, leaving 23 bases between them. CDR3 protein: CASSLTGQTTYYATGELFF. Here the CDR3 DNA reads TGTGCCAGCAGCTTAACCGGACAGACAACCTACTACGCCACCGGGGAGCTGTTTTTT.

This rearrangement joins TRBV19 to TRBJ1-6; 10 nucleotides line up with TRBD1. From germline, CDR1 is LNHDA and CDR2 SQIVND (reference sequence). The CDR3 is 17 residues long. The V gene end was trimmed by 5 bases and the J gene end by 7 bases; junction bases not matched to a gene: 11. The CDR3 loop is CASSFIRPGQGNSPLHF. In nucleotides, the CDR3 is TGTGCCAGTAGTTTTATCAGACCGGGACAGGGGAATTCACCCCTCCACTTT.

The chain has TRBV4-3 and TRBJ2-1, with D perhaps matching TRBD2 (5 bases). CDR1 and CDR2 (germline): LGHNA, YSLEER. V lost 0 bases and J lost 4, with 10 bases in between. The CDR3 is 15 amino acids. The CDR3 is CASSQDRLLYNEQFF. The CDR3 DNA is TGCGCCAGCAGCCAAGATAGACTATTATACAATGAGCAGTTCTTC.

On this clone: The germline gene is not matched at one end of the junction; a read error may be the cause. The V gene is TRBV6-5, the J gene TRBJ1-1; D remains ambiguous. Germline assignment: CDR1 MNHEY and CDR2 SVGAGI. The CDR3 sequence is 14 residues long. CDR3 sequence reads: CASSYAQPGLGGLF. The DNA of the CDR3 is TGTGCCAGCAGTTACGCGCAGCCCGGACTGGGTGGTCTCTTT.

The chain joins TRBV5-5 to TRBJ2-5; possibly TRBD1 for D (6 bases). Germline values: CDR1 SGHKS, CDR2 YYEKEE (reference sequence). This CDR3 spans 13 amino acids. With 4 bases removed from V and 2 bases from J, the gap between germline ends came to 9 bases. Written as DNA, the CDR3 is TGTGCCAGCAGCCCCGGGACACAAGAGACCCAGTACTTC. Translating it yields CASSPGTQETQYF.